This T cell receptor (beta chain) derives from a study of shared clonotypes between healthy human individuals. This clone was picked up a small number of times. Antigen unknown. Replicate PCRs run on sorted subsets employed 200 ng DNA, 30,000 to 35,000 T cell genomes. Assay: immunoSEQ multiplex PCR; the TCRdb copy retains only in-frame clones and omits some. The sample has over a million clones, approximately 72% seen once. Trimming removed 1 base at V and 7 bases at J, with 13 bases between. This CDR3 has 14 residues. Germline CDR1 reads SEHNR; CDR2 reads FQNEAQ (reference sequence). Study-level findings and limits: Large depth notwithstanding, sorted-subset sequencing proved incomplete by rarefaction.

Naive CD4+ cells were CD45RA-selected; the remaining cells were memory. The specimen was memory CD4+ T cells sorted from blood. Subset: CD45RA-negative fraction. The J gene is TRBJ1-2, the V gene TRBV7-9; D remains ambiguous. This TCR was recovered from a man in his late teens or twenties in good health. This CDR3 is CASSLDTAGSGYTF. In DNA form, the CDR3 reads TGTGCCAGCAGCTTAGACACGGCCGGGAGTGGCTACACCTTC.